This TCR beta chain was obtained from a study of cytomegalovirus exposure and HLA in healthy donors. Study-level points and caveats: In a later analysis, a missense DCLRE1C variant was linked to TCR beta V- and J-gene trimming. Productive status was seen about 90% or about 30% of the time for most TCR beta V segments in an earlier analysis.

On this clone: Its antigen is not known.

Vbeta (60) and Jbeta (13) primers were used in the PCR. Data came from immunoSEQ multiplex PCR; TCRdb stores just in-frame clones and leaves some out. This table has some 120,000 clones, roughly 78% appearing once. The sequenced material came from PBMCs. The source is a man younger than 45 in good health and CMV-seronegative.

CDR3 sequence: CASSFMTAGEGTQYF. In DNA, the CDR3 is TGTGCCAGCAGCTTTATGACCGCCGGGGAAGGGACCCAGTACTTC. The gene calls are TRBV7-6 and TRBJ2-5; a possible D gene is TRBD2 (5 bases). In germline, CDR1 is SGHVS, CDR2 FNYEAQ. The CDR3 contains 15 residues. Trimming removed 3 bases at V and 7 bases at J, with 18 bases between.